These 24 T cell receptor beta chains were sequenced from one sample in a study of T-cell memory formation after mild COVID-19. Using its own MiXCR run on the 5' RACE reads, TCRdb lists one record per CDR3 protein. There are some 290,000 distinct CDR3 sequences in the sample; about 16% occur only once, and approximately 25% lies in the top ten. The sequencing sample was made of PBMCs or a T cell subset sorted from them (not recorded which). These receptors originate from a man between 18 and 35 years old who had mild COVID-19 (a few samples of this study predate the infection). Cell type and time point are not known.

This clonotype was counted between two and nine times. The J gene is TRBJ2-3, the V gene TRBV5-6; possibly TRBD1 for D (6 bases). Germline-derived CDR1 and CDR2 are SGHDT and YYEEEE. Trimming removed 3 bases at V and 3 bases at J, with 14 bases between. The CDR3 length is 15 residues. CDR3 DNA: TGTGCCAGCAGCTCTACAGGGATATGGACAGATACGCAGTATTTT. Its translation is CASSSTGIWTDTQYF.

This clonotype was found many times. CDR3 loop: CASSQELAGVETQYF. CDR3 coding DNA: TGTGCCAGCAGCCAAGAACTGGCGGGGGTGGAGACCCAGTACTTC. This chain joins TRBV14 and TRBJ2-5; TRBD2 matches at 7 bases. V lost 0 bases, J lost 5 bases, and 6 bases stayed unmatched. Per germline, CDR1 SGHDN and CDR2 FVKESK. The CDR3 has 15 amino acids.

This clonotype showed up just a few times. This chain joins TRBV5-1 and TRBJ1-1; 9 nucleotides match TRBD1. The J segment lost 1 base and the V segment lost 6 bases, leaving 7 bases of the junction unmatched. This CDR3 is built from 15 residues. In germline, CDR1 is SGHRS, CDR2 YFSETQ. The CDR3 here is CASNFRTGENTEAFF. The CDR3, as DNA: TGCGCCAGCAACTTTAGGACAGGGGAGAACACTGAAGCTTTCTTT.

The chain has TRBV7-3 and TRBJ2-7; a possible D gene is TRBD1 (6 bases). Germline CDR1 and CDR2: SGHTA and FQGTGA. V gave up 5 bases and J gave up 7 bases, with 15 bases separating them. The CDR3 totals 13 residues. The CDR3, as DNA: TGTGCCAGCAGCCCGATCCGAGGACAGGAGCAGTACTTC. Encoded protein: CASSPIRGQEQYF.

The chain links TRBV2 to TRBJ2-4; D gene unclear. The germline V gene has CDR1 SNHLY and CDR2 FYNNEI. The V end lost 4 bases, the J end lost 0 bases, and 7 bases lay between the germline ends. The CDR3 covers 14 residues. The CDR3 DNA sequence: TGTGCCAGCAGTGTGGCTACAGCCAAAAACATTCAGTACTTC. Its protein product is CASSVATAKNIQYF.

This clonotype was seen repeatedly, ten times or more. J is TRBJ2-1 and V is TRBV5-1, with D perhaps being TRBD1 or TRBD2 (5 bases each). The germline CDR1 and CDR2 sequences are SGHRS and YFSETQ. The V gene lost 6 bases and the J gene lost 8 bases, with 12 bases spanning the gap. The CDR3 is 12 amino acids. In DNA, the CDR3 is TGCGCCAGCAAGAGGGGTATAGATGAGCAGTTCTTC. Translation gives CASKRGIDEQFF.

The CDR3: CASSPGQGIDEKLFF. CDR3 nucleotides: TGTGCCAGCAGCCCCGGACAGGGAATCGATGAAAAACTGTTTTTT. The chain joins TRBV7-9 to TRBJ1-4; 8 positions agree with TRBD1. The CDR3 length is 15 residues. Germline V CDR1 and CDR2: SEHNR, FQNEAQ (reference sequence). J lost 6 bases, V lost 5 bases, and 8 bases had no gene match. The whole variable domain, filled in from reference TRBV7-9 and TRBJ1-4, reads DTGVSQNPRHKITKRGQNVTFRCDPISEHNRLYWYRQTLGQGPEFLTYFQNEAQLEKSRLLSDRFSAERPKGSFSTLEIQRTEQGDSAMYLCASSPGQGIDEKLFFGSGTQLSVL.

The rearrangement joins TRBV5-1 to TRBJ2-2; 9 bases agree with TRBD1. Germline lookup yields CDR1 SGHRS and CDR2 YFSETQ. This CDR3 has 17 residues. The V gene end was trimmed by 4 bases and the J gene end by 4 bases; junction bases not matched to a gene: 11. The DNA for the CDR3 is TGCGCCAGCAGCCTATACCCACAGGGGGCGAGCACCGGGGAGCTGTTTTTT. This sequence encodes CASSLYPQGASTGELFF. The whole variable domain, remainder taken from reference TRBV5-1 and TRBJ2-2, is KAGVTQTPRYLIKTRGQQVTLSCSPISGHRSVSWYQQTPGQGLQFLFEYFSETQRNKGNFPGRFSGRQFSNSRSEMNVSTLELGDSALYLCASSLYPQGASTGELFFGEGSRLTVL.

The CDR3 sequence: CASSAGWNTEAFF. For the CDR3, the DNA is TGTGCCAGCAGCGCCGGTTGGAACACTGAAGCTTTCTTT. V usage is TRBV7-9 and J usage is TRBJ1-1, with D uncertain. Trimming shortened V by 5 bases and J by 1 base, and 8 bases separated the two germline ends. The CDR3 consists of 13 residues. Germline-derived CDR1 and CDR2 are SEHNR and FQNEAQ (reference sequence).

Notes on this clonotype: This could be a read error, since a much larger clone is one nucleotide away. The V and J genes are TRBV12-3 or TRBV12-4 and TRBJ2-7; D might be TRBD1 or TRBD2, each matching 5 bases. The CDR3 sequence is 14 residues long. CDR3 DNA sequence: TGTGCCTGCAGTTTTCCGGGCCCGGGGCGGGAGCAGTACTTC. Its translation: CACSFPGPGREQYF.

The rearrangement links TRBV12-3 or TRBV12-4 to TRBJ2-5; D is possibly TRBD1 (5 bases). V was trimmed by 7 bases and J by 2 bases, leaving 17 bases between them. The CDR3 length is 15 residues. As DNA, the CDR3 is TGTGCCAGCATCCAGGGAATCCATATTCAAGAGACCCAGTACTTC. Protein product: CASIQGIHIQETQYF.

This clonotype was seen a few times. The chain combines TRBV12-3 or TRBV12-4 with TRBJ1-1; D is unresolved. The CDR3 spans 14 residues. The V and J ends lost 7 bases and 0 bases respectively, with 12 bases between them. The CDR3 sequence: CASTIDEVNTEAFF. The CDR3 nucleotides read TGTGCCAGCACCATTGACGAGGTGAACACTGAAGCTTTCTTT.

The chain is built from TRBV11-3 and TRBJ2-3; 8 nucleotides match TRBD1. This CDR3 comprises 15 residues. Losses at the gene ends were 5 bases for V and 0 bases for J; bases not matched to a gene: 4. Germline loops: CDR1 SGHNT, CDR2 YENEEA. The CDR3 spells CASSTGQASTDTQYF. The DNA of the CDR3 is TGTGCCAGCAGCACGGGACAGGCTAGCACAGATACGCAGTATTTT.

The chain links TRBV5-5 to TRBJ1-2; D might be TRBD1 (5 bases). Per germline, CDR1 SGHKS and CDR2 YYEKEE (reference sequence). This CDR3 has 15 amino acids. V lost 4 bases to trimming and J lost 8 bases, with 21 bases between them. The CDR3 bases are TGTGCCAGCAGCCACGACGCGGCGGGGCGGAGAGGCTACACCTTC. Amino acids: CASSHDAAGRRGYTF.

The chain uses TRBV20-1 and TRBJ2-3; tentative D call: TRBD2 (5 bases). Trimming removed 6 bases at V and 2 bases at J, with 12 bases between. CDR1 DFQATT and CDR2 SNEGSKA come from the germline V gene (reference sequence). The CDR3 runs to 13 residues. The CDR3 DNA reads as TGCAGTGCGACCGGAGGATCCACAGATACGCAGTATTTT. Amino acid sequence: CSATGGSTDTQYF.

The J gene is TRBJ2-6, the V gene TRBV5-1; 7 positions match TRBD1. With V trimmed by 4 bases and J by 0 bases, 4 bases remained unmatched. The CDR3 covers 16 residues. Germline values: CDR1 SGHRS, CDR2 YFSETQ. The CDR3 DNA reads TGCGCCAGCAGCATAGGGACAGACTCTGGGGCCAACGTCCTGACTTTC. This encodes CASSIGTDSGANVLTF.

J is TRBJ1-5 and V is TRBV24-1; the D is unclear. The CDR3 is 13 residues long. V was trimmed by 0 bases and J by 5 bases, leaving 4 bases between them. The V gene's germline CDR1 is KGHDR and CDR2 SFDVKD. The CDR3 loop is CATSDLSDQPQHF. The CDR3 DNA reads TGTGCCACCAGTGATTTGTCGGATCAGCCCCAGCATTTT.

This clonotype was counted at least ten times. The rearrangement joins TRBV7-8 to TRBJ2-3, with unresolved D. CDR1 SGHVS and CDR2 FQNEAQ come from the germline V gene. The CDR3 is 15 residues long. V gave up 3 bases and J gave up 0 bases, with 10 bases separating them. The CDR3 region has the DNA TGTGCCAGCAGCTTTTCTAGTGCTAGCACAGATACGCAGTATTTT. Encoded protein: CASSFSSASTDTQYF.

The chain carries TRBV5-1 and TRBJ1-1, with D unclear. The V and J ends lost 3 bases and 2 bases respectively, with 11 bases between them. The CDR3 totals 14 residues. Looked up from germline, CDR1 is SGHRS and CDR2 is YFSETQ. The CDR3 nucleotides are TGCGCCAGCAGCTCAATGAGCCCTAACACTGAAGCTTTCTTT. As protein: CASSSMSPNTEAFF.

The J gene is TRBJ1-1, the V gene TRBV12-3 or TRBV12-4; D gene ambiguous. The CDR3 runs to 13 residues. Trimming removed 2 bases at V and 1 base at J, with 5 bases between. This chain's CDR3 is CASSLPWNTEAFF. As DNA, the CDR3 is TGTGCCAGCAGTTTACCGTGGAACACTGAAGCTTTCTTT.

In its sample, this clonotype was seen a few times. J is TRBJ2-7 and V is TRBV12-5, with 8 bases aligning to TRBD1. This CDR3 spans 15 amino acids. CDR1 and CDR2 (germline): LGHNT, FRNRAP. With 5 bases clipped from V and 8 bases from J, the junction kept 14 bases outside the gene matches. CDR3 sequence (DNA): TGTGCTAGTGGTCCTACGATCAGGGGGCAGGGGCAGCAGTACTTC. This codes for CASGPTIRGQGQQYF.

V and J are TRBV5-5 and TRBJ1-1, with D perhaps matching TRBD1 (6 bases). V lost 4 bases and J lost 4, with 14 bases in between. The CDR3 is 14 amino acids. Germline CDR1 SGHKS, CDR2 YYEKEE (reference sequence). In nucleotides, the CDR3 is TGTGCCAGCAGCATAGGGGGAGGAGTCACTGAAGCTTTCTTT. Translating gives CASSIGGGVTEAFF.

This clonotype was seen a handful of times. This sequence joins TRBV6-5 and TRBJ2-7; D gene unclear. The V gene lost 5 bases and the J gene lost 6 bases, with 20 bases spanning the gap. The CDR3 has 15 residues. Germline values: CDR1 MNHEY, CDR2 SVGAGI. The CDR3 is CASSPSGPPATEQYV. CDR3 bases: TGTGCCAGCAGTCCCTCGGGTCCCCCGGCTACCGAGCAGTACGTC.

This clonotype was detected a few times. The chain carries TRBV4-2 and TRBJ1-4; D unresolved. CDR1 and CDR2 from the germline V gene are LGHNA and YNFKEQ. The CDR3 contains 13 residues. The germline V and J ends were trimmed by 1 base and 7 bases, with 7 bases remaining between them. CDR3 DNA: TGTGCCAGCAGCCAAGGAGAGACTGAAAAACTGTTTTTT. Protein: CASSQGETEKLFF.